This T cell receptor (beta chain) is from a study of blood T cell repertoires in COVID-19. For the study at large: Some COVID-19 samples were acute and others convalescent; all came from the United States, Italy and Spain. Nucleic acid was either cDNA or gDNA, and it came from T cells, B-cell-depleted T cells, or PBMCs.

Generated by immunoSEQ multiplex PCR, the TCRdb table keeps only in-frame clones and is missing some. The sample records over 100,000 clones, about four fifths being singletons. Unmatched junction bases numbered 6, after V lost 8 bases and J lost 0 bases. Germline V lookup: CDR1 MDHEN, CDR2 SYDVKM. CDR3 length equals 14 residues. This sequence originates from a woman older than 75 with active or convalescent COVID-19. V is TRBV28 and J is TRBJ1-1; 7 bases align to TRBD1. Input material: peripheral blood. The CDR3 reads CASGTGAMNTEAFF. The CDR3 nucleotides are TGTGCCAGCGGTACAGGGGCTATGAACACTGAAGCTTTCTTT.